This T cell receptor beta chain was observed in a study of OX40 agonist ivuxolimab in advanced cancers. Trimming shortened V by 0 bases and J by 0 bases, and 9 bases separated the two germline ends. CDR3 length: 16 amino acids. Germline lookup yields CDR1 LNHNV and CDR2 YYDKDF (reference sequence). This clone was seen a single time. The antigen is undetermined. Sequencing was performed with immunoSEQ multiplex PCR; in TCRdb, only in-frame clones are kept and a portion is missing. The sample comprises roughly 75,000 clones, around nine tenths of which are singletons, and around 5.9% rests with the top ten. Study-level findings and limits: In the 0.1 to 3.0 mg/kg range, CD4+ and CD8+ blood T cells had expanded clonally by week 6. Antigen specificity of clonally expanded peripheral T cells was not established.

Peripheral blood came from all dose cohorts at three timepoints. This chain connects TRBV15 to TRBJ1-3; no definite D call. The sequencing used CD4+ or CD8+ T cells sorted from blood, collected in a trial of the OX40 agonist ivuxolimab. This clonotype was sampled from an adult with an advanced solid tumor such as melanoma, head and neck, liver or kidney cancer. The CDR3 loop reads CATSRDLEASGNTIYF. The CDR3 coding sequence is TGTGCCACCAGCAGAGATCTGGAGGCCTCTGGAAACACCATATATTTT.